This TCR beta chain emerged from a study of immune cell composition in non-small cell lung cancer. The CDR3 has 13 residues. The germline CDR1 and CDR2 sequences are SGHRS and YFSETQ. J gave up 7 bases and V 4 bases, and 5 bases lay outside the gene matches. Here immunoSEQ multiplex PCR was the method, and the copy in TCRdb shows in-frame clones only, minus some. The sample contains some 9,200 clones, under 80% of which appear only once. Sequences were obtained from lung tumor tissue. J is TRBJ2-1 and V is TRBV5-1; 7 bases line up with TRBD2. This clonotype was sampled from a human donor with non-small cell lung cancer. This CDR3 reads CASSPIGGNEQFF. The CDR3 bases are TGCGCCAGCAGCCCCATCGGGGGGAATGAGCAGTTCTTC.